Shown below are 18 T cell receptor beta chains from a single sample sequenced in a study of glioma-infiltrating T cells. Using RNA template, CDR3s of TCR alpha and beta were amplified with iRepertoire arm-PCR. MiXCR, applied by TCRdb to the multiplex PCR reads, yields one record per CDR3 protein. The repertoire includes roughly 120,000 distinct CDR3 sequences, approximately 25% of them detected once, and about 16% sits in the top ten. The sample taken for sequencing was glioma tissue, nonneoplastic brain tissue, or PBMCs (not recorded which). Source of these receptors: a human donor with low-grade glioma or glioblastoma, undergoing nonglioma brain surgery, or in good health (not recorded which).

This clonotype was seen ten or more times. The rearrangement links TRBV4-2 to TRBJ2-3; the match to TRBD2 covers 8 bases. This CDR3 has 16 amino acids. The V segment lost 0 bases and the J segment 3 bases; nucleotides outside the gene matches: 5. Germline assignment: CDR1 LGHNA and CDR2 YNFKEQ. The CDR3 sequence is CASSQEGAGDTDTQYF. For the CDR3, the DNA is TGTGCCAGCAGCCAAGAAGGAGCGGGAGATACAGATACGCAGTATTTT.

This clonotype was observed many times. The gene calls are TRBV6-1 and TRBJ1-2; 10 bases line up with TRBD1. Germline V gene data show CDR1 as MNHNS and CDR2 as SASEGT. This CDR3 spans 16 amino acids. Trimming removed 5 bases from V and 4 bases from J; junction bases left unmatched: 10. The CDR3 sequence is CASSQGDGTGAYGYTF. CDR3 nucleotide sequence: TGTGCCAGCAGTCAAGGAGACGGGACAGGGGCCTATGGCTACACCTTC.

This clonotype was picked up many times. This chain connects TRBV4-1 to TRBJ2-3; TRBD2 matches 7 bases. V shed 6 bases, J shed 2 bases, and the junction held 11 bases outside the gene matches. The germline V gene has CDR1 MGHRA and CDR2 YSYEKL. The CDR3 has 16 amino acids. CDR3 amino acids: CASSGQRDPSTDTQYF. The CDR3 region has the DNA TGCGCCAGCAGTGGTCAGCGGGATCCATCCACAGATACGCAGTATTTT.

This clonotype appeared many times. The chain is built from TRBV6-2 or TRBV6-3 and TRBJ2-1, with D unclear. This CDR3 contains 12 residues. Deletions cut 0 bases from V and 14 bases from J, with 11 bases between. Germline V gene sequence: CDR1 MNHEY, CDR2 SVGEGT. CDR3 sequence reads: CASSYSTGLKFF. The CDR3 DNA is TGTGCCAGCAGTTACTCGACCGGTTTGAAGTTCTTC.

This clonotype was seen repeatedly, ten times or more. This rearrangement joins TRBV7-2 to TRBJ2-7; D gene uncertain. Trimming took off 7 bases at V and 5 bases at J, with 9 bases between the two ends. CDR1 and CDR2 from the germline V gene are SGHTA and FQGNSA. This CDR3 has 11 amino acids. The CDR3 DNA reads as TGTGCCAGCACCCGCCGGGACGAGCAGTACTTC. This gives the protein CASTRRDEQYF. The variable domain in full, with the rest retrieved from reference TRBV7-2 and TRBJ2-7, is GAGVSQSPSNKVTEKGKDVELRCDPISGHTALYWYRQSLGQGLEFLIYFQGNSAPDKSGLPSDRFSAERTGGSVSTLTIQRTQQEDSAVYLCASTRRDEQYFGPGTRLTVT.

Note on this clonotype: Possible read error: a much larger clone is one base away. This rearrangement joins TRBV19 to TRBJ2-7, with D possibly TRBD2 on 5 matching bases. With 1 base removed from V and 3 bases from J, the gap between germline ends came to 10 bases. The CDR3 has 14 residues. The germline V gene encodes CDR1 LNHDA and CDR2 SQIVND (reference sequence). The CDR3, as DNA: TGTGCCAGTAGTATAGTAAACGGGAACTACGAGCAGTACTTC. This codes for CASSIVNGNYEQYF. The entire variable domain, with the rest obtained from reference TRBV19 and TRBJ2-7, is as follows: DGGITQSPKYLFRKEGQNVTLSCEQNLNHDAMYWYRQDPGQGLRLIYYSQIVNDFQKGDIAEGYSVSREKKESFPLTVTSAQKNPTAFYLCASSIVNGNYEQYFGPGTRLTVT.

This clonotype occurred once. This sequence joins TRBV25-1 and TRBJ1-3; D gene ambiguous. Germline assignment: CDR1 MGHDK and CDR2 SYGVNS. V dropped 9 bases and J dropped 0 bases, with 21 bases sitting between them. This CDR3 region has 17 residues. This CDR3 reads CARNGTGPISSGNTIYF. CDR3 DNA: TGTGCCAGAAATGGCACGGGCCCGATCTCCTCTGGAAACACCATATATTTT.

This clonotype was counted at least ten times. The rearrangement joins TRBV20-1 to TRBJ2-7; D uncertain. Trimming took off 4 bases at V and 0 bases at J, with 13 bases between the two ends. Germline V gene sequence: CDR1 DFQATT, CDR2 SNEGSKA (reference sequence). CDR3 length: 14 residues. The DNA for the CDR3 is TGCAGTGCTACCCCGATGGAGAGCTCCTACGAGCAGTACTTC. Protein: CSATPMESSYEQYF.

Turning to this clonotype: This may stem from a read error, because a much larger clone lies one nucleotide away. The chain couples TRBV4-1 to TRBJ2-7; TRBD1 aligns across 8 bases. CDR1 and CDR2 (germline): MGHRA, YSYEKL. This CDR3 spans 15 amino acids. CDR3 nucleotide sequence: TGCGCCAGAAGCCAAGATGGGCAGGGGGCTTACGAGCAGTACTTC. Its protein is CARSQDGQGAYEQYF.

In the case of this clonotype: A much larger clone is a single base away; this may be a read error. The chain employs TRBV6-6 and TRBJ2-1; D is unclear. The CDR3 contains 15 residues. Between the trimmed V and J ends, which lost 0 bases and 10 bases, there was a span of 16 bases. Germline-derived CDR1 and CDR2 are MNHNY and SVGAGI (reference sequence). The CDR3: CASSYSTHVTYEQFF. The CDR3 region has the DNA TGTGCCAGCAGTTACTCGACCCATGTAACCTACGAGCAGTTCTTC.

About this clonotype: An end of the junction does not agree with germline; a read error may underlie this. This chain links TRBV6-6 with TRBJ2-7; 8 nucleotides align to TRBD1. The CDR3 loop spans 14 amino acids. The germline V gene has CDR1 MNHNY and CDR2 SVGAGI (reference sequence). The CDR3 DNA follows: TGTGCCAGCAGTTACTCTGCAGGGGGCTACGAGCGGTACTTC. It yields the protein CASSYSAGGYERYF.

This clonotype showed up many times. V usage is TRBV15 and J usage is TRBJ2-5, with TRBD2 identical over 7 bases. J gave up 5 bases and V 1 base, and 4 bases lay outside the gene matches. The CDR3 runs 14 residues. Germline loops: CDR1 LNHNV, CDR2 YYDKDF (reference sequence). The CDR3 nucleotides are TGTGCCACCAGCAGAGGGGGGGGGACCGAGACCCAGTACTTC. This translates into CATSRGGGTETQYF.

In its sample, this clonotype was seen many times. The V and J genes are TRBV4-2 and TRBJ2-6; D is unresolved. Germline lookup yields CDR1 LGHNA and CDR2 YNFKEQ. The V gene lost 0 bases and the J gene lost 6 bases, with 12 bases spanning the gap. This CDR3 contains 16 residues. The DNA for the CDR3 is TGTGCCAGCAGCCAAGACCCACAGAGTAAGGCCAACGTCCTGACTTTC. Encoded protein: CASSQDPQSKANVLTF.

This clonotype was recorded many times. The CDR3 reads CASSQPDRGHGYTF. CDR3 DNA sequence: TGCGCCAGCAGCCAACCGGACAGGGGGCATGGCTACACCTTC. V usage is TRBV4-1 and J usage is TRBJ1-2; 11 nucleotides agree with TRBD1. V shed 2 bases and J 6 bases; nucleotides not matched to a gene: 2. Germline CDR1 reads MGHRA; CDR2 reads YSYEKL. The CDR3 loop spans 14 amino acids.

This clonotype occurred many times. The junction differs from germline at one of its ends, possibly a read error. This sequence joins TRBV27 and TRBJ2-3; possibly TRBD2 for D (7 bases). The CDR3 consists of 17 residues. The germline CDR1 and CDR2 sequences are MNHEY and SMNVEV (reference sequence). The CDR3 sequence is CASSLRGAGDSRDTQYF. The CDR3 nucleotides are TGTGCCAGCAGTTTACGGGGGGCAGGGGATAGCAGAGATACGCAGTATTTT.

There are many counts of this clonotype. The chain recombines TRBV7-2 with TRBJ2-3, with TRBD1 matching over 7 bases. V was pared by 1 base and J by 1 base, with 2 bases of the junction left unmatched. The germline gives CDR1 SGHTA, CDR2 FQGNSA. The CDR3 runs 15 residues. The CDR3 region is CASSLVTGGTDTQYF. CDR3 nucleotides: TGTGCCAGCAGCTTAGTCACAGGGGGCACAGATACGCAGTATTTT.

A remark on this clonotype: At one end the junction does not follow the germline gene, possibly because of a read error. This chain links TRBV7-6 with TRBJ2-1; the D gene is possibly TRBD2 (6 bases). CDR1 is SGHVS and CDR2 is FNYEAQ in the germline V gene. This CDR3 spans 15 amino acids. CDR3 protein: CASGLAAGTLDEQFF. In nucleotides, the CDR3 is TGTGCCAGCGGCTTAGCCGCCGGGACTTTGGATGAGCAATTCTTC.

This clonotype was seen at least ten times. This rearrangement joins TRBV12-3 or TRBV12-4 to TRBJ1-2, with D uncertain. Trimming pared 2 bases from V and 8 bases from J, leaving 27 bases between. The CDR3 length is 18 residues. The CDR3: CASSLIWIEGAGLRGYTF. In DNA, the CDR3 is TGTGCCAGCAGTTTAATTTGGATAGAGGGCGCGGGGTTGAGGGGCTACACCTTC.